This T cell receptor beta chain was sequenced during a study of shared clonotypes between healthy human individuals. Trimming shortened V by 2 bases and J by 10 bases, and 14 bases separated the two germline ends. Germline assignment: CDR1 WSHSY and CDR2 SAAADI. This CDR3 has 14 amino acids. Here immunoSEQ multiplex PCR was the method, and the copy in TCRdb shows in-frame clones only, minus some. The sample includes 2 million to 2.5 million clones, roughly 90% seen only once; the top ten take roughly 0.34%. The chain combines TRBV10-2 with TRBJ1-4, with D maybe TRBD1 (6 bases). This clonotype was obtained from a man aged 18 to 30 in good health. Some clones in this sample may be carry-over from other donors' samples. The sample consisted of naive CD4+ T cells from PBMCs. Subset denoted: CD45RA+ positively selected. The CDR3, as DNA: TGCGCCAGCAGTGAGATGGGGGCAGGAGGAAAACTGTTTTTT. Translation: CASSEMGAGGKLFF.